These 2 T cell receptor beta chains originate from one sample sequenced in a study of identifying expanded T cells in peripheral blood. Profiled with immunoSEQ multiplex PCR; TCRdb holds only in-frame clones, not every one. The sample has about 100,000 clones, roughly 87% seen once. The sample consisted of blood. These receptors all come from a person aged 18 to 70 in good health.

The V gene is TRBV5-8, the J gene TRBJ1-4; D is undetermined. The V end was cut by 0 bases, the J end by 2 bases, with 5 bases between. The CDR3 loop spans 14 amino acids. Looked up from germline, CDR1 is SGHTS and CDR2 is YDEGEE. The CDR3 DNA reads TGTGCCAGCAGCTTGGGCCTCACTAATGAAAAACTGTTTTTT. Its translation: CASSLGLTNEKLFF.

This clone was picked up one time. This chain uses TRBV5-1 with TRBJ2-7; tentative D call: TRBD2 (7 bases). CDR3 length equals 16 residues. Germline CDR1 is SGHRS and CDR2 is YFSETQ. Between the trimmed V and J ends, which lost 1 base and 5 bases, there was a span of 19 bases. For the CDR3, the DNA is TGCGCCAGCAGCTTGAACGGGGGGCCCGGGACCCACGAGCAGTACTTC. It yields the protein CASSLNGGPGTHEQYF. Complete variable domain (other parts from reference TRBV5-1 and TRBJ2-7): KAGVTQTPRYLIKTRGQQVTLSCSPISGHRSVSWYQQTPGQGLQFLFEYFSETQRNKGNFPGRFSGRQFSNSRSEMNVSTLELGDSALYLCASSLNGGPGTHEQYFGPGTRLTVT.